The source of this TCR beta chain is a study of blood T cell repertoires in COVID-19. Sequenced by immunoSEQ multiplex PCR; TCRdb stores in-frame clones only, minus some. The data hold roughly 300,000 clones, with around 85% observed a single time. J was trimmed by 0 bases and V by 6 bases; bases with no gene match: 8. Per germline, CDR1 MDHEN and CDR2 SYDVKM. CDR3 length equals 15 residues. Turning to this clone: At the DNA level, this CDR3 is encoded by other sequences in the same sample as well.

Sequences were obtained from peripheral blood. The clonotype comes from a human donor with COVID-19, enrolled during active disease. The donor label of this sample is uncertain. The chain is built from TRBV28 and TRBJ2-7; TRBD1 aligns across 7 bases. CDR3 sequence (DNA): TGTGCCAGCAGCCCAAGGGGACAGAGCTCCTACGAGCAGTACTTC. The encoded protein is CASSPRGQSSYEQYF.